In its sample, the clone carrying this T cell receptor beta chain was seen a few times. Looked up from germline, CDR1 is GTSNPN and CDR2 is SVGIG (reference sequence). CDR3 length equals 15 residues. The trim removed 3 bases at V and 6 bases at J, leaving 10 bases unmatched. The data were produced by immunoSEQ multiplex PCR, yet TCRdb's version contains in-frame clones alone and is incomplete. The sample includes 10,000 to 13,000 clones, 65% to 80% of them seen just once. The data originate from a study of somatic mutations in cytotoxic T cells in rheumatoid arthritis. This clonotype was obtained from an adult with rheumatoid arthritis. This rearrangement joins TRBV30 to TRBJ1-4, with TRBD1 matching over 7 bases. Sequenced sample: CD8+ T cells sorted from blood. The CDR3 is CAWRSPTGFHEKLFF. In nucleotides, the CDR3 is TGTGCCTGGAGGTCCCCGACAGGGTTTCATGAAAAACTGTTTTTT.